The 14 T cell receptor beta chains in this list originate from one sample, sequenced in a study of blood T cell repertoires in COVID-19. Assay used: immunoSEQ multiplex PCR; TCRdb lists only in-frame clones, some missing. The sample contains tens of thousands of clones, around nine tenths of which appear only once. The sequencing input was peripheral blood. Receptor source: a woman older than 75 with acute or convalescent COVID-19.

The V gene is TRBV10-3, the J gene TRBJ2-1; 10 bases align to TRBD2. The CDR3 loop spans 14 amino acids. Losses at the gene ends were 8 bases for V and 8 bases for J; bases not matched to a gene: 9. Germline V gene sequence: CDR1 ENHRY, CDR2 SYGVKD. CDR3 in amino acids: CAIAPSGGADEQFF. In DNA form, the CDR3 reads TGTGCCATCGCCCCGAGCGGGGGGGCCGATGAGCAGTTCTTC.

The chain joins TRBV5-5 to TRBJ2-7; D may be TRBD2 (6 bases). V was trimmed by 4 bases and J by 1 base, leaving 12 bases between them. This CDR3 spans 14 amino acids. Per the germline V gene, CDR1 is SGHKS and CDR2 is YYEKEE (reference sequence). The CDR3 bases are TGTGCCAGCAGCCCGACGGGGGTTTCCTACGAGCAGTACTTC. Residues: CASSPTGVSYEQYF.

In DNA form, the CDR3 reads TGTGCCATCAGTGACCGCTTGGACAGGGGGTTTGGTAGCGGGACCTACGAGCAGTACTTC. This codes for CAISDRLDRGFGSGTYEQYF. The chain combines TRBV10-3 with TRBJ2-7; TRBD1 matches 10 bases. The CDR3 is made up of 20 amino acids. J was trimmed by 2 bases and V by 3 bases; bases with no gene match: 19. CDR1 and CDR2 from the germline V gene are ENHRY and SYGVKD.

The chain has TRBV7-9 and TRBJ1-1, with 8 bases matching TRBD1. This CDR3 has 14 residues. Germline V gene lookup returns CDR1 SEHNR and CDR2 FQNEAQ (reference sequence). V gave up 6 bases and J gave up 1 base; unmatched junction bases: 4. CDR3: CASRLGQGNTEAFF. CDR3 nucleotide sequence: TGTGCCAGCAGACTTGGACAGGGGAACACTGAAGCTTTCTTT.

This rearrangement joins TRBV7-9 to TRBJ2-1; D remains unclear. The V end was cut by 5 bases, the J end by 0 bases, with 14 bases between. The CDR3 extends over 16 amino acids. The germline V gene encodes CDR1 SEHNR and CDR2 FQNEAQ (reference sequence). Written as DNA, the CDR3 is TGTGCCAGCAGCCAAATGGAGTTTAGCTCCTACAATGAGCAGTTCTTC. Its protein is CASSQMEFSSYNEQFF.

This chain uses TRBV7-2 with TRBJ2-1; the D gene is possibly TRBD1 (6 bases). From germline, CDR1 is SGHTA and CDR2 FQGNSA. This CDR3 comprises 15 residues. V lost 5 bases to trimming and J lost 6 bases, with 17 bases between them. CDR3 sequence (DNA): TGTGCCAGCAGCCGGGACACAGTTTTGGGCAATGAGCAGTTCTTC. It codes for CASSRDTVLGNEQFF.

The chain couples TRBV19 to TRBJ2-3; TRBD2 is a possible D gene (5 bases). V was trimmed by 5 bases and J by 2 bases, leaving 17 bases between them. The CDR3 is made up of 16 amino acids. The germline V gene encodes CDR1 LNHDA and CDR2 SQIVND (reference sequence). In DNA, the CDR3 is TGTGCCAGTAGTCCCGGGGAGCTGCCCTTCACAGATACGCAGTATTTT. It codes for CASSPGELPFTDTQYF. The full variable domain, completed using reference TRBV19 and TRBJ2-3, is DGGITQSPKYLFRKEGQNVTLSCEQNLNHDAMYWYRQDPGQGLRLIYYSQIVNDFQKGDIAEGYSVSREKKESFPLTVTSAQKNPTAFYLCASSPGELPFTDTQYFGPGTRLTVL.

V usage is TRBV19 and J usage is TRBJ2-3; 7 nucleotides agree with TRBD1. The CDR3 extends over 15 amino acids. Trimming cost V 5 bases and J 0 bases; bases outside gene matches: 5. Germline CDR1 LNHDA, CDR2 SQIVND (reference sequence). The CDR3 sequence is CASSRGQSSTDTQYF. DNA of the CDR3: TGTGCCAGTAGTCGGGGACAGTCTAGCACAGATACGCAGTATTTT.

J is TRBJ2-6 and V is TRBV12-5; 9 bases agree with TRBD1. CDR3 length equals 14 residues. Unmatched junction bases numbered 14, after V lost 7 bases and J lost 16 bases. Germline V gene sequence: CDR1 LGHNT, CDR2 FRNRAP. This CDR3 is CASASGTGLLRLTF. The CDR3, as DNA: TGTGCTAGTGCCTCCGGGACAGGGCTACTTAGGCTGACTTTC.

The chain recombines TRBV30 with TRBJ2-2, with 11 positions matching TRBD1. With 3 bases clipped from V and 3 bases from J, the junction kept 3 bases outside the gene matches. This CDR3 comprises 15 residues. The V gene's germline CDR1 is GTSNPN and CDR2 SVGIG (reference sequence). The DNA of the CDR3 is TGTGCCTGGAGCGAGGGACAGGGGGACACCGGGGAGCTGTTTTTT. Encoded protein: CAWSEGQGDTGELFF.

The rearrangement uses TRBV19 and TRBJ2-1; 11 nucleotides align to TRBD2. CDR1 and CDR2 (germline): LNHDA, SQIVND (reference sequence). CDR3 size: 16 residues. The junction had 9 bases not matched to a gene; V was cut back by 4 bases and J by 7 bases. The CDR3 loop reads CASSTRGTSGANEQFF. In nucleotides, the CDR3 is TGTGCCAGTAGTACCCGGGGGACTAGCGGAGCGAATGAGCAGTTCTTC.

V gene TRBV19 combines with J gene TRBJ2-2, with 9 bases identical to TRBD2. This CDR3 has 16 amino acids. Germline loops: CDR1 LNHDA, CDR2 SQIVND (reference sequence). The V segment lost 2 bases and the J segment 1 base; nucleotides outside the gene matches: 2. CDR3 region: CASSIRAGGNTGELFF. The DNA for the CDR3 is TGTGCCAGTAGTATAAGAGCGGGAGGGAACACCGGGGAGCTGTTTTTT.

This chain links TRBV6-5 with TRBJ1-1, with TRBD1 identical over 9 bases. J was trimmed by 3 bases and V by 6 bases; bases with no gene match: 5. Germline CDR1 MNHEY, CDR2 SVGAGI. The CDR3 runs 14 residues. The CDR3 reads CASRQGQGHTEAFF. For the CDR3, the DNA is TGTGCCAGCAGGCAGGGACAGGGCCACACTGAAGCTTTCTTT.

The gene calls are TRBV5-1 and TRBJ2-2; no definite D call. V was trimmed by 4 bases and J by 3 bases, leaving 4 bases between them. The CDR3 runs to 12 residues. Germline V gene lookup returns CDR1 SGHRS and CDR2 YFSETQ. The CDR3 sequence is CASSRDTGELFF. CDR3 sequence (DNA): TGCGCCAGCAGCCGGGACACCGGGGAGCTGTTTTTT. The full variable domain, in which reference TRBV5-1 and TRBJ2-2 provide the parts outside the CDR3, is KAGVTQTPRYLIKTRGQQVTLSCSPISGHRSVSWYQQTPGQGLQFLFEYFSETQRNKGNFPGRFSGRQFSNSRSEMNVSTLELGDSALYLCASSRDTGELFFGEGSRLTVL.